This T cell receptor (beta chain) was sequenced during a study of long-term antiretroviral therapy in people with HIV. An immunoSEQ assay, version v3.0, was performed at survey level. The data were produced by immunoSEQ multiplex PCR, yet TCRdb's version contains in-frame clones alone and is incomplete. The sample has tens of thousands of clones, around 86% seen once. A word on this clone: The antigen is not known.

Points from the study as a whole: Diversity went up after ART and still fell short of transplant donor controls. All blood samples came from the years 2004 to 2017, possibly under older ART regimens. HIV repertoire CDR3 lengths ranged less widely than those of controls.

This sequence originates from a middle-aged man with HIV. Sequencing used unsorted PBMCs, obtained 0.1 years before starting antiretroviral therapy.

In DNA, the CDR3 is TGTGCCAGCAGCTCGGACCAAAGGACTGAAGCTTTCTTT. This codes for CASSSDQRTEAFF. The chain uses TRBV7-2 and TRBJ1-1, with D hard to call. The V and J ends lost 4 bases and 5 bases respectively, with 11 bases between them. In germline, CDR1 is SGHTA, CDR2 FQGNSA. The CDR3 is made up of 13 amino acids.